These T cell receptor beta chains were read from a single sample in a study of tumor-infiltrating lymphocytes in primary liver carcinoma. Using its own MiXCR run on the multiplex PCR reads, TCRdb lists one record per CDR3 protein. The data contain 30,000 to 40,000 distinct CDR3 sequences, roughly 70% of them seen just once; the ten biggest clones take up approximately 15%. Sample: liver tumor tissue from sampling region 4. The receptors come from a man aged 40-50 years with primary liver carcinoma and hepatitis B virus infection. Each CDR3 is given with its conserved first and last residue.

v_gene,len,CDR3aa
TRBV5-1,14,CASSLAAGESEQYF
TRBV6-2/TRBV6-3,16,CASTSRTEAYYNEQFF
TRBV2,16,CAGSENRQGLFGEQYF
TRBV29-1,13,CSVLREDTGELFF
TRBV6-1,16,CVSTEIEGGRTDTQYF
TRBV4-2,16,CASCHAGGQGNDEQFF
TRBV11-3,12,CASTSVPDRQYF
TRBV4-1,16,CASSPPASGPGETQYF
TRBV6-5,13,CAISRTVETEAFF
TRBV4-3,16,CASSFWDGGRNSPLHF
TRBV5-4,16,CASSQTGLVGAWELFF
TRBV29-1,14,CSVEVEGPGIGCTF
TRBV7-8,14,CASSPARRVDTQYF
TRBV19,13,CARQGATLNEVFF
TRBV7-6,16,CASSLDRQAGDEKLFF
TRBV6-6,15,CASSPGGGSGNTIYF
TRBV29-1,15,CSVGVGRGMNTEAFF
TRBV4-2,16,CVSSHAGGQGKNEHFF
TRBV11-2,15,CGSSQGQGANSPLHF
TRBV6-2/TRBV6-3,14,CASSLRDRAHEQYF
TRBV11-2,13,CASSVMGVSGYTF
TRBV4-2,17,CVSSQETAQGLNYGYTF
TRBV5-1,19,CASRTPSANRGQSTDTQYF
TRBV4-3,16,CASSQRQAGATCEQYF
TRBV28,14,CATGRGDLYNGQFF
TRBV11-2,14,CGSSLPCRADTQYF
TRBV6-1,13,CVSSEADTGELFF
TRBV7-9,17,CASSFSRTAANTGELFF
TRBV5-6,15,CASRSTWGGDQPRHF
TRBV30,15,CAWTRLEASTDTQYF
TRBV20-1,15,CSAAGGTGTYNEQFF
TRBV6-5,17,CASNSEVVREAHRYAVF
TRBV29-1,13,CSAVVQINQPQHF
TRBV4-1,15,CACCPIEGSNQPQHF
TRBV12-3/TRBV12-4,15,CASSLGQGVDYGYIF
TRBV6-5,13,CASIGLLGNEQYF
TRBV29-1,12,CSIDRGLETQYF
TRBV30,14,CAWSRMSGADDLTF
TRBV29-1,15,CSVRAGWEMNYEAFF
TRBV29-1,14,CSVVPRSCTDTQYF